Following are 4 T cell receptor beta chains from one sample sequenced in a study of T cell responses to AZD1222 COVID-19 vaccine. The method was immunoSEQ multiplex PCR; TCRdb's version includes in-frame clones alone and lacks a portion of them. The table shows 150,000 or so clones, with about 90% occurring only once. The source material was peripheral blood, sampled 28 days after the second AZD1222 dose. Every receptor here comes from an adult who received the AZD1222 COVID-19 vaccine.

The chain combines TRBV28 with TRBJ1-3; the D gene is possibly TRBD1 (5 bases). Germline CDR1 reads MDHEN; CDR2 reads SYDVKM. The V gene lost 4 bases and the J gene lost 2 bases, with 12 bases spanning the gap. The CDR3 consists of 15 residues. The CDR3 DNA follows: TGTGCCAGCAGTTCCGGGACCTTTACTGGAAACACCATATATTTT. It yields the protein CASSSGTFTGNTIYF.

CDR3 nucleotides: TGTGCCAGCAGTTTTTTCGGATCTGGGGGTGAAAAACTGTTTTTT. Translating it yields CASSFFGSGGEKLFF. V and J are TRBV27 and TRBJ1-4; weak D call: TRBD1 (5 bases). V was shortened by 3 bases and J by 7 bases, with 15 bases between the two germline ends. This CDR3 has 15 amino acids. From germline, CDR1 is MNHEY and CDR2 SMNVEV (reference sequence).

This clone occurred once. The V gene is TRBV5-6, the J gene TRBJ2-5, with 8 bases lining up with TRBD2. From germline, CDR1 is SGHDT and CDR2 YYEEEE. This CDR3 region has 13 residues. V shed 4 bases and J 5 bases; nucleotides not matched to a gene: 4. The CDR3 loop is CASSPGGMETQYF. CDR3 DNA sequence: TGTGCCAGCAGCCCGGGGGGGATGGAGACCCAGTACTTC.

The rearrangement links TRBV2 to TRBJ1-1; D unclear. Looked up from germline, CDR1 is SNHLY and CDR2 is FYNNEI. The CDR3 length is 13 residues. V was cut by 8 bases and J by 5 bases, with 15 bases left in between. The CDR3 region is CASRQEGRTEAFF. The CDR3 DNA reads TGTGCCAGCCGTCAAGAGGGTAGGACTGAAGCTTTCTTT. The full variable domain, completed using reference TRBV2 and TRBJ1-1, is EPEVTQTPSHQVTQMGQEVILRCVPISNHLYFYWYRQILGQKVEFLVSFYNNEISEKSEIFDDQFSVERPDGSNFTLKIRSTKLEDSAMYFCASRQEGRTEAFFGQGTRLTVV.